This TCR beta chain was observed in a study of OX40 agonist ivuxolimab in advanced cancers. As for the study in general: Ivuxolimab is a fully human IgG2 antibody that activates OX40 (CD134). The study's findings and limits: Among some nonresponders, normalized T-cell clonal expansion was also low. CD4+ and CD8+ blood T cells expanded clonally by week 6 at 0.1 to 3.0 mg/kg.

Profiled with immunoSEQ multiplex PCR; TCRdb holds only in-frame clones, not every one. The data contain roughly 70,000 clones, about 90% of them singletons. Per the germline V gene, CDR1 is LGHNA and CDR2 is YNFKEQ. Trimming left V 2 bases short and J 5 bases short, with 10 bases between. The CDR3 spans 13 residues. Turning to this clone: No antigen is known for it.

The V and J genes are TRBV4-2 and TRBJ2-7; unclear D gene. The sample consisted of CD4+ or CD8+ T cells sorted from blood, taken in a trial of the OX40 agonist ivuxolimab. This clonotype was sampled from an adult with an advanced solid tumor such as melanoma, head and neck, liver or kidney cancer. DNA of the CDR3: TGTGCCAGCAGCCAAACGAGTCTCCACGAGCAGTACTTC. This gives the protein CASSQTSLHEQYF.